These 16 T cell receptor beta chains share one sample of origin, sequenced in a study of cytotoxic CD8 clonotypes in ibrutinib-treated CLL. Sequenced by immunoSEQ multiplex PCR; TCRdb stores in-frame clones only, minus some. The data contain over 130,000 clones, approximately 80% of them singletons. The source material was PBMCs, sampled after 36 months of ibrutinib treatment. All receptors come from a human donor with chronic lymphocytic leukemia.

The rearrangement joins TRBV4-1 to TRBJ2-3; 7 bases match TRBD2. Looked up from germline, CDR1 is MGHRA and CDR2 is YSYEKL. This CDR3 spans 15 amino acids. The J segment lost 4 bases and the V segment lost 5 bases, leaving 9 bases of the junction unmatched. The CDR3 DNA reads TGCGCCAGCAGCACCGCCGGGACTAATTCAGATACGCAGTATTTT. Translated: CASSTAGTNSDTQYF.

This rearrangement joins TRBV7-2 to TRBJ2-2, with a tentative D call TRBD2 (6 bases). Germline V lookup: CDR1 SGHTA, CDR2 FQGNSA. The length of the CDR3 is 15 residues. Between the trimmed V and J ends, which lost 4 bases and 3 bases, there was a span of 12 bases. CDR3 bases: TGTGCCAGCAGCTCCGGGACTCCGGACACCGGGGAGCTGTTTTTT. Translating it yields CASSSGTPDTGELFF.

The genes are TRBV27 and TRBJ1-2; D might be TRBD1 (5 bases). Trimming removed 5 bases at V and 8 bases at J, with 24 bases between. CDR3 length: 16 residues. Germline CDR1 is MNHEY and CDR2 is SMNVEV (reference sequence). The CDR3 DNA is TGTGCCAGCAGTCTGACGATAGCAGGGATGATCGGCGGCTACACCTTC. Amino acid sequence: CASSLTIAGMIGGYTF.

In DNA form, the CDR3 reads TGTGCCAGTGGTGGGGGTTATAGCAATCAGCCCCAGCATTTT. This sequence encodes CASGGGYSNQPQHF. The chain employs TRBV19 and TRBJ1-5; the D gene is possibly TRBD1 (5 bases). Germline loops: CDR1 LNHDA, CDR2 SQIVND (reference sequence). The CDR3 totals 14 residues. Trimming pared 8 bases from V and 0 bases from J, leaving 11 bases between. The full variable domain, completed using reference TRBV19 and TRBJ1-5, is DGGITQSPKYLFRKEGQNVTLSCEQNLNHDAMYWYRQDPGQGLRLIYYSQIVNDFQKGDIAEGYSVSREKKESFPLTVTSAQKNPTAFYLCASGGGYSNQPQHFGDGTRLSIL.

The chain has TRBV10-1 and TRBJ2-7; TRBD1 aligns across 7 bases. The junction had 4 bases not matched to a gene; V was cut back by 5 bases and J by 0 bases. From germline, CDR1 is WNHNN and CDR2 SYGVQD (reference sequence). The CDR3 length is 14 residues. The CDR3 coding sequence is TGCGCCAGCAGTCTTGGGACAGCCTCCTACGAGCAGTACTTC. It specifies CASSLGTASYEQYF.

The chain joins TRBV18 to TRBJ1-2; TRBD1 matches at 10 bases. Trimming removed 3 bases from V and 4 bases from J; junction bases left unmatched: 2. The CDR3 contains 14 residues. Germline CDR1 reads KGHSH; CDR2 reads LQKENI. CDR3 sequence (DNA): TGTGCCAGCTCACCCGACAGGGGGCCCTATGGCTACACCTTC. Protein product: CASSPDRGPYGYTF.

The chain couples TRBV11-2 to TRBJ2-1; 10 bases map to TRBD2. Per the germline V gene, CDR1 is SGHAT and CDR2 is FQNNGV. With 6 bases clipped from V and 4 bases from J, the junction kept 6 bases outside the gene matches. CDR3 length equals 15 residues. CDR3 bases: TGTGCCAGCAGATCAACTAGCGGGACTTACAATGAGCAGTTCTTC. It yields the protein CASRSTSGTYNEQFF.

V gene TRBV28 combines with J gene TRBJ2-7; D remains ambiguous. The germline V gene has CDR1 MDHEN and CDR2 SYDVKM. This CDR3 is built from 12 residues. The V end lost 2 bases, the J end lost 4 bases, and 6 bases lay between the germline ends. This chain's CDR3 is CASSLSPYEQYF. CDR3 nucleotides: TGTGCCAGCAGTTTAAGCCCATACGAGCAGTACTTC.

This rearrangement joins TRBV19 to TRBJ1-2; D may be TRBD1 (6 bases). This CDR3 is 14 amino acids long. V shed 6 bases and J shed 4 bases, with 15 bases lying between them. Germline V gives CDR1 LNHDA, CDR2 SQIVND (reference sequence). CDR3 amino acids: CASRPTGQGYGYTF. CDR3 DNA sequence: TGTGCCAGTAGACCGACAGGTCAGGGCTATGGCTACACCTTC.

The chain carries TRBV2 and TRBJ1-5, with D tentatively TRBD1 (5 bases). CDR1 and CDR2 from the germline V gene are SNHLY and FYNNEI. V was clipped by 4 bases and J by 1 base, with 8 bases between them. The CDR3 length is 14 residues. The DNA of the CDR3 is TGTGCCAGCAGTGGGCAGGGAAGCAATCAGCCCCAGCATTTT. Translation: CASSGQGSNQPQHF.

This chain connects TRBV6-5 to TRBJ2-5, with 10 bases matching TRBD2. J gave up 4 bases and V 5 bases, and 1 base lay outside the gene matches. Germline loops: CDR1 MNHEY, CDR2 SVGAGI. The CDR3 has 13 amino acids. The CDR3 loop reads CASSSGGVETQYF. DNA of the CDR3: TGTGCCAGCAGTAGCGGGGGGGTAGAGACCCAGTACTTC.

This clone was counted only a few times. The V and J genes are TRBV4-1 and TRBJ2-7; TRBD1 matches at 12 bases. V shed 4 bases, J shed 5 bases, and the junction held 6 bases outside the gene matches. The germline V gene encodes CDR1 MGHRA and CDR2 YSYEKL. The CDR3 is made up of 15 amino acids. CDR3 in amino acids: CASSPIRDRGHEQYF. DNA for the CDR3: TGCGCCAGCAGCCCAATAAGGGACAGGGGGCACGAGCAGTACTTC.

This chain links TRBV30 with TRBJ1-2; D is perhaps TRBD1 (6 bases). This CDR3 has 14 amino acids. CDR1 GTSNPN and CDR2 SVGIG come from the germline V gene (reference sequence). Trimming cost V 4 bases and J 7 bases, with 19 bases left between them. The CDR3 bases are TGTGCCTGGATAGTGGGCAGTTTCAGGGGTGGCTACACCTTC. This translates into CAWIVGSFRGGYTF.

The rearrangement uses TRBV30 and TRBJ1-4, with no clear D. Trimming removed 1 base from V and 5 bases from J, with 2 bases in between. CDR3 length: 11 residues. The germline V gene encodes CDR1 GTSNPN and CDR2 SVGIG (reference sequence). CDR3 protein: CAWSGNEKLFF. Here the CDR3 DNA reads TGTGCCTGGAGTGGGAATGAAAAACTGTTTTTT.

This clone turned up a few times. The chain joins TRBV19 to TRBJ2-3; no reliable D call. There are 13 residues in the CDR3. Trimming took off 0 bases at V and 7 bases at J, with 8 bases between the two ends. Germline loops: CDR1 LNHDA, CDR2 SQIVND (reference sequence). CDR3 DNA sequence: TGTGCCAGTAGTATAGATCGTGGAAATACGCAGTATTTT. As protein: CASSIDRGNTQYF.

For this clone: Other DNA sequences in this sample translate to the same CDR3. The chain joins TRBV10-2 to TRBJ1-1, with a weak D call TRBD1 (5 bases). V lost 3 bases and J 4 bases, leaving 6 bases between the germline ends. CDR3 length: 12 residues. Germline CDR1 WSHSY, CDR2 SAAADI. Written as DNA, the CDR3 is TGCGCCAGCAGTGACAGGGCCACTGAAGCTTTCTTT. Translation: CASSDRATEAFF.